The sequence of this T cell receptor beta chain was determined in a study of tumor-infiltrating lymphocytes in primary liver carcinoma. The authors made TCR beta cDNA from approximately 500 ng total RNA with a constant-region primer. Library construction for TCR beta comprised three nested multiplex PCR rounds performed with slightly modified ARM-PCR. Use of TRBV1-TRBV30 forward primers with a C-beta reverse primer characterized the first two PCR rounds, which lasted around 9 cycles each. TCRdb ran MiXCR on the multiplex PCR reads and lists one entry per CDR3 protein. The table lists 300,000 to 400,000 distinct CDR3 sequences, roughly two thirds of them singletons. Blood RNA originated from unsorted whole blood, with germline DNA additionally extracted. The length of the CDR3 is 16 residues. Trimming removed 6 bases at V and 3 bases at J, with 17 bases between. CDR1 MNHNY and CDR2 SVGAGI come from the germline V gene (reference sequence).

The TCR originated in a man in his forties or fifties with primary liver carcinoma and hepatitis B virus infection. The chain couples TRBV6-6 to TRBJ2-2; D tentatively fits TRBD1 or TRBD2 (6 bases each). What was sequenced was peripheral blood. The CDR3 nucleotides read TGTGCCAGCAGAGACTCGCCGGGGGCGGACACCGGGGAGCTGTTTTTT. Amino acids: CASRDSPGADTGELFF.